This T cell receptor beta chain was obtained from a study of CXCR3-negative and CXCR3-positive naive CD8 T cells. Study-level results: Similar TRBV-TRBJ usage was seen in naive cells (both CXCR3-negative and CXCR3-positive), but memory cells differed. Memory CD8+ cells showed much lower diversity, while both naive subsets displayed comparably high diversity. Higher TRB CDR3 hydrophobicity marked CXCR3-positive naive cells relative to CXCR3-negative naive cells.

Each TRB cDNA library was prepared by 5' RACE (with UMI labels). One entry per CDR3 protein, without DNA, is what TCRdb gives after re-calling the 5' RACE reads. This repertoire includes about 98,000 distinct CDR3 sequences. Germline V gene data show CDR1 as MNHEY and CDR2 as SVGAGI. The CDR3 is 13 amino acids. Concerning this clonotype itself: Its antigen is unidentified.

The rearrangement uses TRBV6-5 and TRBJ2-1; TCRdb's D call of TRBD1 is untestable without DNA. Sequenced sample: naive CXCR3+ CD8+ T cells from blood. Subset in this sample: CD45RO-CCR7+CD27+CD95- naive CD8+ T cells expressing CXCR3 (TNR3+). This TCR came from a human donor in good health. Some clones in this sample may be carry-over from other donors' samples. CDR3: CASSYNRGTEQFF.